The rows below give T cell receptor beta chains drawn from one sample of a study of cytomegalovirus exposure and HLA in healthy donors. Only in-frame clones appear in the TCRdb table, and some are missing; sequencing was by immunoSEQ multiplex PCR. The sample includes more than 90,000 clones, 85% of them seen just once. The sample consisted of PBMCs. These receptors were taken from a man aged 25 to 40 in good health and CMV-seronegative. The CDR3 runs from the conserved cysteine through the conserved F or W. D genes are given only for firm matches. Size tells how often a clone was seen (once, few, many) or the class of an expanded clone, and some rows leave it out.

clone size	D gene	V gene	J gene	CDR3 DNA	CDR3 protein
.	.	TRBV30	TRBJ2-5	TGTGCCTGGAGTTCGAAGCGAGAGACCCAGTACTTC	CAWSSKRETQYF
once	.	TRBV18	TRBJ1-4	TGTGCCAGCTCACCCCGCCGCGTGAGTGAAAAACTGTTTTTT	CASSPRRVSEKLFF
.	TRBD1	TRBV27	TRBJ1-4	TGTGCCAGCAAATCAGGGGGCGCGGGTGAAAAACTGTTTTTT	CASKSGGAGEKLFF
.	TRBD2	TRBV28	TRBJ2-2	TGTGCCAGCCTAGCGGGAGGGGGGGAGCTGTTTTTT	CASLAGGGELFF
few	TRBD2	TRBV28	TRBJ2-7	TGTGCCAGCAGTCGAACAGCGGGAGTATACGAGCAGTACTTC	CASSRTAGVYEQYF
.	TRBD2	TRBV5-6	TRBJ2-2	TGTGCCAGCAGCCTACTTAGAGGACTAGCGGCCCAGGGGGAGCTGTTTTTT	CASSLLRGLAAQGELFF
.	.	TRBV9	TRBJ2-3	TGTGCCAGCAGCGTAGGTTGGGGGCGAACAGATACGCAGTATTTT	CASSVGWGRTDTQYF
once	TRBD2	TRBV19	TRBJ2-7	TGTGCCAGTAGTTCACTAGCGGGGGGGACCTACGAGCAGTACTTC	CASSSLAGGTYEQYF
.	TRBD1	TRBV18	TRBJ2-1	TGTGCCAGTTGGGACAGGGGGCTTGGTGAGCAGTTCTTC	CASWDRGLGEQFF
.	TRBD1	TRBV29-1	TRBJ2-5	TGCAGCGTCGCCCTCCGACAGGGGGAGACCCAGTACTTC	CSVALRQGETQYF
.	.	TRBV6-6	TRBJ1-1	TGTGCCAGCAGTCTCACGGTCACTGAAGCTTTCTTT	CASSLTVTEAFF
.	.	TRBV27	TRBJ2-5	TGTGCCAGCAGTTTACTCTGGACACCTGGGAGGGAGACCCAGTACTTC	CASSLLWTPGRETQYF
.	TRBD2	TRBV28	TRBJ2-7	TGTGCCAGCAGCCCTACTAGCGGGAGTATTTACGAGCAGTACTTC	CASSPTSGSIYEQYF
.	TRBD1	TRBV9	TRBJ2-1	TGTGCCAGCACTGGGACAGGCGGCTACAATGAGCAGTTCTTC	CASTGTGGYNEQFF
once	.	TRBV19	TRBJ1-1	TGTGCCAGTAGTATTAAACAGAAGAACACTGAAGCTTTCTTT	CASSIKQKNTEAFF
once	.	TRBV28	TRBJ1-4	TGTGCCAGCAGTTCCCGACAGGTTAATGAAAAACTGTTTTTT	CASSSRQVNEKLFF
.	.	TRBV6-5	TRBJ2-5	TGTGCCAGCAGTTACTCGGGCTTAGTAGAGACCCAGTACTTC	CASSYSGLVETQYF
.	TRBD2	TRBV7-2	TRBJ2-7	TGTGCCAGCAGCTCCGGGACTATTTTTTACGAGCAGTACTTC	CASSSGTIFYEQYF
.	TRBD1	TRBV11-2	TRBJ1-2	TGTGCCAGCAGCCCGGGACAGGGCTATGGCTACACCTTC	CASSPGQGYGYTF
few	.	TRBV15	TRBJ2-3	TGTGCCACCAGCAAGGCCGTGGGGGCGCGCACAGATACGCAGTATTTT	CATSKAVGARTDTQYF
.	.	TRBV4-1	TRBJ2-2	TGCGCCAGCAGTCCTCAGGGATCCGGGGAGCTGTTTTTT	CASSPQGSGELFF
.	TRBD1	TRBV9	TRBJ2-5	TGTGCCAGCAGCAATGACAGGGGACTCCAAGAGACCCAGTACTTC	CASSNDRGLQETQYF
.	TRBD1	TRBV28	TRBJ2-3	TGTGCCAGCAGCTCACCCGGGACAGGGAGCACAGATACGCAGTATTTT	CASSSPGTGSTDTQYF
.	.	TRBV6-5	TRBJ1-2	TGTGCCAGCAGTTACATTGCCAGGCTTGACTATGGCTACACCTTC	CASSYIARLDYGYTF
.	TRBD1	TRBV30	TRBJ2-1	TGTGCCTGGATGCGGGACAGGGCCTACAATGAGCAGTTCTTC	CAWMRDRAYNEQFF
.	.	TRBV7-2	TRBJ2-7	TGTGCCAGCAGCCTCCGGACTAGGGGGTTGGACGAGCAGTACTTC	CASSLRTRGLDEQYF
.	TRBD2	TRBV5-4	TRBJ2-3	TGTGCCAGCAGCTTAGCGGGAAGCACAGATACGCAGTATTTT	CASSLAGSTDTQYF
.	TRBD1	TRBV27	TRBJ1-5	TGTGCCAGCAGGGGACAGGCCGGATATAGCAATCAGCCCCAGCATTTT	CASRGQAGYSNQPQHF
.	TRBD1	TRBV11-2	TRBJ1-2	TGTGCCAGCAGCCCCTCGGGACAGGGTAAAGGCTACACCTTC	CASSPSGQGKGYTF
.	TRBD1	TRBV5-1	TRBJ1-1	TGCGCCAGCTCGACAGGGGGCGTTCGGGGGGAAGCTTTCTTT	CASSTGGVRGEAFF
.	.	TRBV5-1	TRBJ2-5	TGCGCCAGCAGCCACCGGGAGCAAGAGACCCAGTACTTC	CASSHREQETQYF
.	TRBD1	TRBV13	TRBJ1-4	TGTGCCAGCAGCTCCAAAACTGACAGGGCTGAAAAACTGTTTTTT	CASSSKTDRAEKLFF